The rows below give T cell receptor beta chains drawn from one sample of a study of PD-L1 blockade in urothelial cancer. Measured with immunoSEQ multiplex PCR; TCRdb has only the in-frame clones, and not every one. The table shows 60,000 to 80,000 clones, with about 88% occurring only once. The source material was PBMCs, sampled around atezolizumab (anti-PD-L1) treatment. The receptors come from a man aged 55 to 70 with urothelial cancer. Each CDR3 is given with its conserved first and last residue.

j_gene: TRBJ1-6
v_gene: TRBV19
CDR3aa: CASSMGGRGASYNSPLHF

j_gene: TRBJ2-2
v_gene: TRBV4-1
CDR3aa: CASSQPRTGRTGELFF

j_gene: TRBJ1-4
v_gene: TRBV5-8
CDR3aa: CASSFQTGMREKLFF

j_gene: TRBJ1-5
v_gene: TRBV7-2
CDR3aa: CASSYTGSNQPQHF

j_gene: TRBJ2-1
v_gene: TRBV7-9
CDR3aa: CASSSGTSGRASYNEQFF

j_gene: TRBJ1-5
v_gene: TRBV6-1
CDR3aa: CASSEGWGGTASNQPQHF

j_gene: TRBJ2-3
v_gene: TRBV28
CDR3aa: CASSTRTGTGVMDTQYF

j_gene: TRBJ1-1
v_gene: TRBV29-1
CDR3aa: CSVRETGHTEAFF

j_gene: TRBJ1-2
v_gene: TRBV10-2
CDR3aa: CASTRGSYGYTF

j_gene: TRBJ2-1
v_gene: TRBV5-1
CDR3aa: CASSPTPGGSYNEQFF

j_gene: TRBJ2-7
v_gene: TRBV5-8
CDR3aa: CASSPGFGQRSYEQYF

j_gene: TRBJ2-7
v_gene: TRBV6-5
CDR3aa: CASSRDRENSYEQYF

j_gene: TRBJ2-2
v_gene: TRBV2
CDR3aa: CASSTRDSNTGELFF

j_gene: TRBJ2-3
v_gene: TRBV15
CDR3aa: CATSNSGRTSTDTQYF

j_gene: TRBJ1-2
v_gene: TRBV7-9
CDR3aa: CASSLVTVTTGYTF

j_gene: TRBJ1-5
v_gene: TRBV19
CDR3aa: CASSLGRTHQAQHF

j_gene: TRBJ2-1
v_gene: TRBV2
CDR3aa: CASTGQGGNEQFF

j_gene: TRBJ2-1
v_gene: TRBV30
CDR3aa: CAWREWGGDNEQFF

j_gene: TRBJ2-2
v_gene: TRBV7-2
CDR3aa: CASSLANVAGELFF

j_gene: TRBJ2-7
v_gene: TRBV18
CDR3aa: CASSPLPGQSTYEQYF

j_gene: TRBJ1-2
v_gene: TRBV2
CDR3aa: CASSETGTLGYTF

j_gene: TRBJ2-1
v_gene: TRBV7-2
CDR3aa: CASSLLVLAGNNEQFF

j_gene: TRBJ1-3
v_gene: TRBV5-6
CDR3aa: CASRRSGGFSGNTIYF

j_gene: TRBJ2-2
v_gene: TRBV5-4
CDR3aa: CASTRTGTTGELFF

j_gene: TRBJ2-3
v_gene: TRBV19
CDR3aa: CASSIRTGGTDTQYF

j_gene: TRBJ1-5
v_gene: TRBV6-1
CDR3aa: CASSGGPGRGNQPQHF

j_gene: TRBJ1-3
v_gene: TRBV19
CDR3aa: CASSILSGTGNTIYF

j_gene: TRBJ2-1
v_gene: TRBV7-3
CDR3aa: CASSRKMGGGVSSYNEQFF

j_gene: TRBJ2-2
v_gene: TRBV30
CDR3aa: CAWSVPRGRSTGELFF

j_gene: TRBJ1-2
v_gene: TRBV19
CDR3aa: CASSRTAPTAYGYTF

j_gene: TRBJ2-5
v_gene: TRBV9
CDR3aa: CASSARDRVFGQETQYF

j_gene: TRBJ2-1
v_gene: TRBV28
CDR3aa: CASSEGLAGLMYEQFF

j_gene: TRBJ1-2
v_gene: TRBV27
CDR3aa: CASSLLGGARGYTF

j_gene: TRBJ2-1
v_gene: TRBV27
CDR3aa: CASSLVGETYNEQFF

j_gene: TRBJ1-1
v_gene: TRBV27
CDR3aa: CASSSHAMNTEAFF

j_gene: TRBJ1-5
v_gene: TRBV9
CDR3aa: CASSVGQGDQPQHF

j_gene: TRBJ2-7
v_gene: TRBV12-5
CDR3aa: CASGRQGSYEQYF

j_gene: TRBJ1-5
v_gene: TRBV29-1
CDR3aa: CSVPGLGNQPQHF

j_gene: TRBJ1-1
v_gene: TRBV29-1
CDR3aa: CSVPGRPEAFF